This T cell receptor beta chain was observed in a study of cytomegalovirus exposure and HLA in healthy donors. Details on this clone: Its specificity is unknown.

Study-level findings and limits: The study designated around 150 TCR beta chains cytomegalovirus-associated. A missense variant in DCLRE1C was later tied to TCR beta V- and J-gene trimming. Diagnosis of cytomegalovirus status made by the classifier reportedly showed high specificity and sensitivity.

These donors, healthy bone marrow donors, were studied. CDR1 and CDR2 (germline): LGHNT, FRNRAP. The CDR3 is 14 amino acids. V was shortened by 6 bases and J by 4 bases, with 12 bases between the two germline ends. The PCR contained 60 Vbeta and 13 Jbeta primers. Profiled with immunoSEQ multiplex PCR; TCRdb holds only in-frame clones, not every one. The table has about 190,000 clones, just under 80% seen once. The receptor was derived from a young woman in good health and CMV-seropositive. The J gene is TRBJ2-2, the V gene TRBV12-5, with a tentative D call TRBD1 (6 bases). Material: PBMCs. The CDR3 DNA reads as TGTGCTAGTGGCTTGACAGGCAGCACCGGGGAGCTGTTTTTT. The encoded protein is CASGLTGSTGELFF.